Listed below are T cell receptor beta chains from one sample, sequenced in a study of blood T cell repertoires in COVID-19. The assay was immunoSEQ multiplex PCR, and TCRdb's table has in-frame clones only and misses some. This table has about 360,000 clones, around nine tenths appearing once. What was sequenced was peripheral blood. These receptors were obtained from a woman aged 55-70 years with COVID-19, enrolled during active disease. CDR3s include the opening cysteine and the closing phenylalanine or tryptophan. D genes are given only for firm matches. Part of the rows lack a size; the others show once, few, many or a class for expanded clones.

clone_size,j_call,d_call,v_call,cdr3_aa,cdr3_nt
.,TRBJ2-4,.,TRBV4-3,CASSQGLGGGKNIQYF,TGCGCCAGCAGCCAAGGTCTAGGGGGTGGCAAAAACATTCAGTACTTC
.,TRBJ2-3,.,TRBV11-1,CASSRSTDTQYF,TGTGCCAGCAGTCGGAGCACAGATACGCAGTATTTT
.,TRBJ2-7,TRBD1,TRBV11-3,CASSLAGQGRNEQYF,TGTGCCAGCAGCTTAGCAGGACAGGGACGAAACGAGCAGTACTTC
.,TRBJ2-7,TRBD1,TRBV19,CASSIDAGQGEDEQYF,TGTGCCAGTAGTATAGACGCGGGACAGGGAGAAGACGAGCAGTACTTC
once,TRBJ2-7,TRBD1,TRBV27,CASSLKDRNSYEQYF,TGTGCCAGCAGCCTTAAGGACAGGAACTCCTACGAGCAGTACTTC
.,TRBJ1-1,.,TRBV29-1,CSVRGVNTEAFF,TGCAGCGTTCGGGGGGTGAACACTGAAGCTTTCTTT
.,TRBJ2-1,.,TRBV27,CASSLARGEQFF,TGTGCCAGCAGCCTCGCCAGGGGTGAGCAGTTCTTC
.,TRBJ2-3,.,TRBV9,CASSVLADTQYF,TGTGCCAGCAGCGTTTTAGCGGATACGCAGTATTTT
.,TRBJ1-2,.,TRBV11-2,CASSLGGRGRTWGYTF,TGTGCCAGCAGCTTGGGGGGTCGTGGGAGGACATGGGGCTACACCTTC
.,TRBJ2-2,.,TRBV19,CATRVKIGGLFGELFF,TGTGCCACCCGAGTCAAGATAGGCGGTCTCTTTGGGGAGCTGTTTTTT
.,TRBJ1-2,.,TRBV4-1,CASSQVDVGSGYTF,TGCGCCAGCAGCCAAGTGGACGTGGGGAGTGGCTACACCTTC
.,TRBJ2-2,.,TRBV27,CASSFYITGELFF,TGTGCCAGCAGTTTTTACATCACCGGGGAGCTGTTTTTT
.,TRBJ2-7,TRBD1,TRBV5-6,CASTPPNRGPEQYF,TGTGCCAGCACTCCACCCAACAGGGGCCCCGAGCAGTACTTC
.,TRBJ2-2,.,TRBV30,CAFLRGAPNTGELFF,TGTGCCTTCCTCCGGGGGGCCCCGAACACCGGGGAGCTGTTTTTT
few,TRBJ1-1,TRBD1,TRBV5-1,CASSTTGVTEAFF,TGCGCCAGCAGCACAACAGGGGTCACTGAAGCTTTCTTT
.,TRBJ2-3,TRBD1,TRBV14,CASSPRTGGALDTQYF,TGTGCCAGCAGCCCCCGGACAGGGGGCGCATTAGATACGCAGTATTTT
.,TRBJ1-6,.,TRBV5-1,CASSLTSSNSPLHF,TGCGCCAGCAGCTTGACATCGTCTAATTCACCCCTCCACTTT
.,TRBJ1-1,TRBD1,TRBV3-1/TRBV3-2,CASRNRGLNTEAFF,TGTGCCAGCCGTAACAGGGGCTTGAACACTGAAGCTTTCTTT
.,TRBJ2-6,.,TRBV20-1,CSASGSDSGANVLTF,TGCAGTGCTAGTGGCTCAGACTCTGGGGCCAACGTCCTGACTTTC
.,TRBJ1-6,.,TRBV5-4,CASSPAEGWGSPLHF,TGTGCCAGCAGCCCCGCGGAGGGATGGGGTTCACCCCTCCACTTT
.,TRBJ1-1,.,TRBV3-1/TRBV3-2,CASSYGGVMGTEAFF,TGTGCCAGCAGCTATGGGGGGGTGATGGGGACTGAAGCTTTCTTT
.,TRBJ2-7,.,TRBV4-3,CASSPTRHLTTYEQYF,TGCGCCAGCAGCCCGACCCGACACCTAACCACCTACGAGCAGTACTTC
.,TRBJ2-2,.,TRBV30,CAWSGVGAGELFF,TGTGCCTGGAGTGGCGTTGGAGCCGGGGAGCTGTTTTTT
.,TRBJ2-7,.,TRBV6-6,CASSYSTGAENYEQYF,TGTGCCAGCAGTTACTCGACGGGTGCAGAGAACTACGAGCAGTACTTC
.,TRBJ1-5,.,TRBV19,CASSIGAEGLQPQHF,TGTGCCAGTAGTATTGGAGCAGAGGGACTCCAGCCCCAGCATTTT
.,TRBJ1-2,.,TRBV4-3,CASSQVGQTNYGYTF,TGCGCCAGCAGCCAAGTAGGACAAACTAACTATGGCTACACCTTC
.,TRBJ2-7,TRBD2,TRBV28,CASSLEGRAGRWEQYF,TGTGCCAGCAGTTTAGAAGGGCGAGCGGGGCGGTGGGAGCAGTACTTC
.,TRBJ2-5,TRBD1,TRBV5-1,CASSLVGTGRGQETQYF,TGCGCCAGCAGCTTGGTTGGGACAGGGAGAGGGCAAGAGACCCAGTACTTC
.,TRBJ1-6,.,TRBV5-1,CASSLGDSPLHF,TGCGCCAGCAGCTTGGGAGATTCACCCCTCCACTTT
.,TRBJ1-4,TRBD1,TRBV5-4,CASSRQGAVEKLFF,TGTGCCAGCAGCCGACAGGGGGCTGTTGAAAAACTGTTTTTT
.,TRBJ1-2,.,TRBV18,CASSPAHVQGGGYTF,TGTGCCAGCTCACCAGCCCACGTGCAGGGAGGTGGCTACACCTTC
few,TRBJ1-2,TRBD1,TRBV7-9,CASSPQWDSYGYTF,TGTGCCAGCAGCCCCCAGTGGGACAGCTATGGCTACACCTTC
.,TRBJ2-1,TRBD2,TRBV14,CASSHPGGGYNEQFF,TGTGCCAGCAGCCACCCGGGGGGGGGCTACAATGAGCAGTTCTTC
.,TRBJ1-4,TRBD1,TRBV6-1,CASSEPGQGDATNEKLFF,TGTGCCAGCAGTGAACCGGGACAGGGGGATGCAACTAATGAAAAACTGTTTTTT
.,TRBJ2-7,.,TRBV2,CASSEAGGYYEQYF,TGTGCCAGCAGTGAAGCTGGGGGCTACTACGAGCAGTACTTC
.,TRBJ1-2,.,TRBV11-2,CASSLEVYGYTF,TGTGCCAGCAGCTTGGAGGTCTATGGCTACACCTTC
.,TRBJ2-2,.,TRBV6-5,CASSYLQVPNTGELFF,TGTGCCAGCAGTTATCTACAGGTCCCGAACACCGGGGAGCTGTTTTTT
.,TRBJ1-4,.,TRBV11-3,CASSLVWAAEEKLFF,TGTGCCAGCAGCTTAGTGTGGGCTGCCGAGGAAAAACTGTTTTTT
few,TRBJ2-5,TRBD2,TRBV5-6,CASSIAGVGQETQYF,TGTGCCAGCAGCATAGCGGGGGTAGGGCAAGAGACCCAGTACTTC